The rows below give T cell receptor beta chains drawn from one sample of a study of Ad26.COV2.S vaccination and SARS-CoV-2 variants. The table came from immunoSEQ multiplex PCR; TCRdb's copy has only in-frame clones and leaves some out. The repertoire consists of some 420,000 clones, with roughly 90% occurring once and the leading ten covering less than 4%. The sample consisted of peripheral blood, taken in a trial of Ad26.COV2.S vaccine versus placebo. These receptors were obtained from a person aged 18 to 59 who received the Ad26.COV2.S COVID-19 vaccine or a placebo. Each CDR3 is given with its conserved first and last residue. The order of the fields is CDR3 DNA, CDR3 protein, J gene, V gene, clone size, D gene. D genes are given only for firm matches. Expanded clones get a size class; other rows say once, few or many, or leave the size out.

TGTGCCAGCAGTTCTGCCCCCGCGGCAGGGTTTTTAGTCTATAATTCACCCCTCCACTTT | CASSSAPAAGFLVYNSPLHF | TRBJ1-6 | TRBV27 | . | .
TGTGCCAGCAGCTTAGAGCGGGGATTGGCAGGGCCTAACTATGGCTACACCTTC | CASSLERGLAGPNYGYTF | TRBJ1-2 | TRBV13 | . | .
TGTGCCACATCAGGGGTTTTGGCAGATACGCAGTATTTT | CATSGVLADTQYF | TRBJ2-3 | TRBV19 | once | .
TGTGCCACCAGTGCCGGGACATACAATGAGCAGTTCTTC | CATSAGTYNEQFF | TRBJ2-1 | TRBV24-1 | . | .
TGTGCCAGCAGCCCCGGACAGGGTAGAGGCCAGCCCCAGCATTTT | CASSPGQGRGQPQHF | TRBJ1-5 | TRBV7-2 | . | TRBD1
TGTGCCAGCAGCGTAGATACAGGAGGAGAGACCCAGTACTTC | CASSVDTGGETQYF | TRBJ2-5 | TRBV9 | . | .
TGTGCCAGCAGTGAAACAAGGGCTAATTCACCCCTCCACTTT | CASSETRANSPLHF | TRBJ1-6 | TRBV6-4 | . | .
TGTGCCAGCAAGGCGATTGTGGGGAATAATTCACCCCTCCACTTT | CASKAIVGNNSPLHF | TRBJ1-6 | TRBV2 | . | .
TGTGCCAGCAGTACCAAGGGACAGGTGAACACTGAAGCTTTCTTT | CASSTKGQVNTEAFF | TRBJ1-1 | TRBV28 | . | TRBD1
TGCGCCAGCAGCACCGATAGGCTGAGGCTGTTTTTT | CASSTDRLRLFF | TRBJ2-2 | TRBV5-1 | few | .
TGTGCTAGTGGCCGCTCTGGGGCCAACGTCCTGACTTTC | CASGRSGANVLTF | TRBJ2-6 | TRBV12-5 | . | .
TGTGCCAGCAGGGCAGGAAACACCATATATTTT | CASRAGNTIYF | TRBJ1-3 | TRBV5-8 | . | .
TGTGCCAGCAGCCAAGACGGCGACGAGCAGTACTTC | CASSQDGDEQYF | TRBJ2-7 | TRBV4-2 | . | .
TGTGCCAGCAGCTCGACTAGCGGGGGGAACGAGCAGTACTTC | CASSSTSGGNEQYF | TRBJ2-7 | TRBV3-1/TRBV3-2 | once | TRBD2
TGTGCCAGCAGCTTACTCGATAGCGGGGGAACCGGGGAGCTGTTTTTT | CASSLLDSGGTGELFF | TRBJ2-2 | TRBV7-9 | . | TRBD2
TGTGCCAGCAGCGCCCCAGGGGGCCCGAAGCATTTT | CASSAPGGPKHF | TRBJ1-5 | TRBV7-2 | . | TRBD1
TGTGCCAGCAGTGCACCGAATTCACCCCTCCACTTT | CASSAPNSPLHF | TRBJ1-6 | TRBV2 | once | .
TGCGCCAGCAGCTTGGAATGGACAGGCGGAAACACCATATATTTT | CASSLEWTGGNTIYF | TRBJ1-3 | TRBV5-1 | . | TRBD1
TGCGCCAGCAGCTTGTCGAGTAATTCACCCCTCCACTTT | CASSLSSNSPLHF | TRBJ1-6 | TRBV5-1 | . | .
TGTGCCAGCAGTTTCAAGACAGCGCAAGAGACCCAGTACTTC | CASSFKTAQETQYF | TRBJ2-5 | TRBV27 | . | .
TGCGCCAGCAGCTTGCTGGGCAGGGGTCCAGATACGCAGTATTTT | CASSLLGRGPDTQYF | TRBJ2-3 | TRBV5-1 | . | .
TGTGCCAGCAGCTTAATGAGGGGGAACTATCTAACTAATGAAAAACTGTTTTTT | CASSLMRGNYLTNEKLFF | TRBJ1-4 | TRBV7-2 | . | .
TGTGCCAGCAGTAAGACCATGAACACTGAAGCTTTCTTT | CASSKTMNTEAFF | TRBJ1-1 | TRBV12-3/TRBV12-4 | few | .
TGTGCCAGTAGTATAGGGGCCCTGAACACTGAAGCTTTCTTT | CASSIGALNTEAFF | TRBJ1-1 | TRBV19 | . | .
TGTGCCAGCAGCCAGGACAGGGTCGGGCAGTTCTTC | CASSQDRVGQFF | TRBJ2-1 | TRBV5-4 | . | TRBD1
TGCAGCGTCGTTCAGGGTAACTATGGCTACACCTTC | CSVVQGNYGYTF | TRBJ1-2 | TRBV29-1 | . | .
TGTGCCAGCAGTTTAGGTTCCTGGGGAGGGTATTTT | CASSLGSWGGYF | TRBJ2-3 | TRBV12-3/TRBV12-4 | . | .
TGTGCCAGCAGCTTCGGCGGGGGCTCCTACAATGAGCAGTTCTTC | CASSFGGGSYNEQFF | TRBJ2-1 | TRBV11-2 | . | TRBD2
TGCGCCAGCAGCCTAACGGACAGGGGGCCTGAAGCTTTCTTT | CASSLTDRGPEAFF | TRBJ1-1 | TRBV4-1 | . | TRBD1
TGTGCCAGTAAGACAGCGAACACTGAAGCTTTCTTT | CASKTANTEAFF | TRBJ1-1 | TRBV19 | . | .
TGTGCCAGCAGCCCGACAAGTAATTCACCCCTCCACTTT | CASSPTSNSPLHF | TRBJ1-6 | TRBV6-2/TRBV6-3 | . | .
TGTGCCAGCAGCACCGTGACAGGGAGGGATTCACCCCTCCACTTT | CASSTVTGRDSPLHF | TRBJ1-6 | TRBV3-1/TRBV3-2 | . | TRBD1
TGTGCCAGCAGTGAAGTCAGGAGGACTGAAGCTTTCTTT | CASSEVRRTEAFF | TRBJ1-1 | TRBV6-1 | . | .
TGTGCCAGCAGTGGGGCCGGCGGGCCAGATACGCAGTATTTT | CASSGAGGPDTQYF | TRBJ2-3 | TRBV2 | . | .
TGTGCCAGCAGCCCCGGGACAGCGGCCCACGAGCAGTACTTC | CASSPGTAAHEQYF | TRBJ2-7 | TRBV11-3 | . | TRBD1
TGTGCCAGCAGACATCTTACGGAAGCTTTCTTT | CASRHLTEAFF | TRBJ1-1 | TRBV6-5 | . | .
TGTGCCAGCAGTTCCCAACAGGGGGCTGGGGAAAAACTGTTTTTT | CASSSQQGAGEKLFF | TRBJ1-4 | TRBV28 | once | TRBD1
TGTGCCAGCAGCTTTGACAGGGGGCCCTACGAGCAGTACTTC | CASSFDRGPYEQYF | TRBJ2-7 | TRBV5-4 | . | TRBD1
TGTGCCAGCAGCTGGGCCGGGACAGGGACTAACACAGATACGCAGTATTTT | CASSWAGTGTNTDTQYF | TRBJ2-3 | TRBV7-9 | . | TRBD1
TGTGCCAGCAGGATGACAGGGGACACAGATACGCAGTATTTT | CASRMTGDTDTQYF | TRBJ2-3 | TRBV28 | . | TRBD1
TGCGCCAGCAGCCAAGAATGGCGGGGGGGCTCAGATACGCAGTATTTT | CASSQEWRGGSDTQYF | TRBJ2-3 | TRBV4-3 | . | TRBD2
TGTGCCAGCAGCGCAGTCGGCGAGGCCCAGCCCCAGCATTTT | CASSAVGEAQPQHF | TRBJ1-5 | TRBV4-2 | . | .
TGTGCCAGCAGTTACGAGGAAGGAAGGTTGGCTTTCTTT | CASSYEEGRLAFF | TRBJ1-1 | TRBV6-5 | . | .